What follows describes a single T cell receptor beta chain. The clone's antigen remains unknown. No much larger clone exists at a distance of one base, and base qualities are not known. The data were obtained in a study of blood T cell repertoires in COVID-19 (dated by TCRdb to the early 2020s). Notes on the research overall: Samples covering the acute and convalescent phases of COVID-19 were provided by collaborators in the United States, Italy and Spain. The prospective study material was composed of cDNA or gDNA derived from T cells, B-cell-depleted T cells, or PBMCs. The dataset comprised deeply sampled blood TCRbeta repertoires from subjects exposed to, actively infected with, or recovered from COVID-19. The repertoires were released in a freely available public database meant as a resource for research on the immune response to SARS-CoV-2. The samples were drawn from the first 160 participants of the ongoing ImmuneRACE study and from some 1,300 subjects provided by 6 global collaborators. The sample metadata nearly always contained a de-identified subject ID, COVID-19 status, age in years and sex. Where available, HLA class I and class II types were obtained from metadata supplied by the sample provider rather than from assay-based typing.

Overall results and qualifications from the work: How much clinical and demographic metadata was included differed by source and by participant, and the metadata was provided uncurated.

The V and J ends are trimmed by 2 bases and 4 bases, leaving 3 bases between them. CDR1 SGHNT and CDR2 YYREEE are derived from the germline V gene (reference sequence). The CDR3 goes from the cysteine to the phenylalanine over 12 residues. Here the CDR3 DNA is all that survives: 36 bases in frame from base 1. TCRbeta CDR3 regions were amplified from genomic DNA using the immunoSEQ Assay, a bias-controlled multiplex PCR. Regarding the original processing steps: The number of nucleated cells in each sample was estimated from the amplification of reference gene primers within the assay. To quantify the absolute abundance of each unique TCRbeta CDR3 rearrangement, sequence reads were collapsed and filtered. For each sample, productive Simpson clonality was calculated as the square root of Simpson's diversity index over productive rearrangements. Imported from immuneACCESS, the table was reduced by TCRdb to in-frame sequences with V and J called. These copies leave out some clones; in studies compared against another copy, an unresolved V gene accounts for under half, and the cause of the remainder is not known. V, J and clone size are those of that table, while D and trimming were read from the DNA. This sample gives roughly 190,000 clones in total; approximately 94% of them show up just once. The top ten hold approximately 0.69% of the sample.

In Seattle, one collaborating source enrolled patients while the infection was active and tracked those patients longitudinally over the course of disease. The collaborating institutions used their own protocols to collect whole blood in K2EDTA tubes. For TCRbeta analysis, collaborators shipped samples in one of three forms: frozen whole blood, isolated PBMCs, or DNA extracted from either of those sample types. The sequencing sample was made of peripheral blood. The TCR was taken from a young man with COVID-19, enrolled during active disease. The chain was built from TRBV5-4 and TRBJ2-2; no D gene is confidently identified. The CDR3 corresponds to CASSFFTGELFF. The nucleotide sequence is given as TGTGCCAGCAGCTTCTTCACCGGGGAGCTGTTTTTT.